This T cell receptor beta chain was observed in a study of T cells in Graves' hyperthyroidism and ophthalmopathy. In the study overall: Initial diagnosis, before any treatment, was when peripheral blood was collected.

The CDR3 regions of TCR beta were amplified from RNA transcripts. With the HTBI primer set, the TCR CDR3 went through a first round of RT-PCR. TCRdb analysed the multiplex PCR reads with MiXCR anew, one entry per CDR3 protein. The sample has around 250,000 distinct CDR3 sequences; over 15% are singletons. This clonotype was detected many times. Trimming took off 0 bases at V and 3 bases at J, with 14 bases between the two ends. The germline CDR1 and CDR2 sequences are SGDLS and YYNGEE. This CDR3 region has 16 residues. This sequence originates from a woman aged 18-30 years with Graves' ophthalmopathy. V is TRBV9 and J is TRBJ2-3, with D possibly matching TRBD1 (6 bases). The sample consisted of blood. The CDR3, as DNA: TGTGCCAGCAGCGTAGCGATAGGGGGACCTACAGATACGCAGTATTTT. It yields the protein CASSVAIGGPTDTQYF.